This T cell receptor (beta chain) was captured by sequencing in a study of beta chain features in type 1 diabetes. General study results and limits: Type 1 diabetes patients had fewer VDJ junction insertions and more deletions.

Of note for this clone: Its specificity is unknown.

The V and J ends lost 0 bases and 4 bases respectively, with 15 bases between them. CDR1 and CDR2 from the germline V gene are LNHNV and YYDKDF (reference sequence). CDR3 length: 16 amino acids. Expressed TCRB transcripts were sequenced, since all the RNA that had been isolated was reverse transcribed. Clones were sequenced by immunoSEQ multiplex PCR, and TCRdb holds only the in-frame ones, with some missing. The sample has around 250,000 clones; about 70% are singletons. Sequencing was carried out using naive CD4+ T cells from blood. This clonotype originated in a man aged 25-45 years in good health. V gene TRBV15 combines with J gene TRBJ2-5, with a tentative D call TRBD1 (5 bases). The CDR3 here is CATSRDPGARGETQYF. CDR3 sequence (DNA): TGTGCCACCAGCAGAGATCCTGGGGCTAGAGGAGAGACCCAGTACTTC.